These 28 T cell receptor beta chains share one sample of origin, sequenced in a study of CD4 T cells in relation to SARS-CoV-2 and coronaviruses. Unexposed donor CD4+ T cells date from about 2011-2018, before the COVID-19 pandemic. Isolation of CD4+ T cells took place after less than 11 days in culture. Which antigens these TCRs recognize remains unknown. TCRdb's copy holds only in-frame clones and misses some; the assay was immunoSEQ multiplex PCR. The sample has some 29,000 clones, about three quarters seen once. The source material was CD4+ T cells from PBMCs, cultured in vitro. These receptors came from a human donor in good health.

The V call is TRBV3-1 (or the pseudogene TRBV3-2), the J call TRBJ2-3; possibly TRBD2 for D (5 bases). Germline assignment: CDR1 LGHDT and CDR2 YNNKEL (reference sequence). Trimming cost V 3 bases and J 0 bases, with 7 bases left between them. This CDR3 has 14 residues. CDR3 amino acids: CASSQRASTDTQYF. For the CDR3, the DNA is TGTGCCAGCAGCCAGCGGGCAAGCACAGATACGCAGTATTTT.

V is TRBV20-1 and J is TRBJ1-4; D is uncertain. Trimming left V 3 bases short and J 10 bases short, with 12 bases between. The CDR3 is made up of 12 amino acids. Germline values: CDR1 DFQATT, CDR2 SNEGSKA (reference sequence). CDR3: CSASRDIGKLFF. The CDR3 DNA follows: TGCAGTGCTAGTAGAGATATCGGAAAACTGTTTTTT.

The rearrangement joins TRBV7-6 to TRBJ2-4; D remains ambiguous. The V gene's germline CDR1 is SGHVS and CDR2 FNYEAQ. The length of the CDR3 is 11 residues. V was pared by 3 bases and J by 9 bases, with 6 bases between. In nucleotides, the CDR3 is TGTGCCAGCAGCTTTTTGGGCATTCAGTACTTC. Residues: CASSFLGIQYF.

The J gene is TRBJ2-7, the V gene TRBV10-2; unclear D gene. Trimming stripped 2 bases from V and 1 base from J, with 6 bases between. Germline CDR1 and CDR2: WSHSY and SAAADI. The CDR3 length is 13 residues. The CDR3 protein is CASSEPISYEQYF. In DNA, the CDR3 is TGCGCCAGCAGTGAGCCCATTTCCTACGAGCAGTACTTC.

The CDR3 here is CASSVGGARGRGNTIYF. CDR3 bases: TGTGCCAGCAGCGTAGGAGGGGCCAGGGGGCGCGGAAACACCATATATTTT. J is TRBJ1-3 and V is TRBV9; 8 bases are a match to TRBD1. Trimming took 0 bases from V and 4 from J; bases not matched to a gene: 9. CDR1 and CDR2 (germline): SGDLS, YYNGEE. There are 17 residues in the CDR3.

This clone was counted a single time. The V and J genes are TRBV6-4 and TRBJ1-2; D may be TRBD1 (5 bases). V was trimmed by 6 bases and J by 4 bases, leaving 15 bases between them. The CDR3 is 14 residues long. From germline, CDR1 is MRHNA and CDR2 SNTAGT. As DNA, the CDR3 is TGTGCCAGCAGCGTGGACATGGGGGGCTATGGCTACACCTTC. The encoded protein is CASSVDMGGYGYTF.

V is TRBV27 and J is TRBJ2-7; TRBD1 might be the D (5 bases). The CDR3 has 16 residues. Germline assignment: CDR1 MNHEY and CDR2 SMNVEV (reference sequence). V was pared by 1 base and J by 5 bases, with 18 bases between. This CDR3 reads CASSLYVGPAIDEQYF. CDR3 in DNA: TGTGCCAGCAGTTTATACGTGGGGCCGGCTATCGACGAGCAGTACTTC.

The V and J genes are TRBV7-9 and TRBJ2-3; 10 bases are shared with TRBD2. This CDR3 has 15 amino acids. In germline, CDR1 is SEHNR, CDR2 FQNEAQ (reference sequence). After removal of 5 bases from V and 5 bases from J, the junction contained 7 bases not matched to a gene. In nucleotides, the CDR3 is TGTGCCAGCAGCGGGCTAGCGGGGGCGTTAGATACGCAGTATTTT. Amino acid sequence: CASSGLAGALDTQYF.

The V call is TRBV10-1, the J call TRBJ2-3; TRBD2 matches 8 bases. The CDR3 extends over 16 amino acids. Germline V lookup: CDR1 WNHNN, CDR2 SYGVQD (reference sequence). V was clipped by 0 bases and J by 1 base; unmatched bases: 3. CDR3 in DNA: TGCGCCAGCAGTGAGTCAGAAGCGGGGGGCACAGATACGCAGTATTTT. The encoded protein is CASSESEAGGTDTQYF.

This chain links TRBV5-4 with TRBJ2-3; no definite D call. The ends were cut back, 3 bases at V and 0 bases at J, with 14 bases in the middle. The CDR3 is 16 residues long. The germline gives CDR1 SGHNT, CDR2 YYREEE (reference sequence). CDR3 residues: CASSSPLGYSTDTQYF. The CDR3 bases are TGTGCCAGCAGCTCCCCCCTGGGTTATAGCACAGATACGCAGTATTTT. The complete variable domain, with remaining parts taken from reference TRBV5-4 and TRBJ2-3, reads ETGVTQSPTHLIKTRGQQVTLRCSSQSGHNTVSWYQQALGQGPQFIFQYYREEENGRGNFPPRFSGLQFPNYSSELNVNALELDDSALYLCASSSPLGYSTDTQYFGPGTRLTVL.

The DNA for the CDR3 is TGTGCCAGCAGCCAAGGGACAGGATGGGGAAACACCATATATTTT. Translated: CASSQGTGWGNTIYF. The chain is built from TRBV14 and TRBJ1-3, with 7 bases that match TRBD1. V trimming: 1 base; J trimming: 4 bases; junction bases outside the gene matches: 4. The germline CDR1 and CDR2 sequences are SGHDN and FVKESK. The CDR3 spans 15 residues.

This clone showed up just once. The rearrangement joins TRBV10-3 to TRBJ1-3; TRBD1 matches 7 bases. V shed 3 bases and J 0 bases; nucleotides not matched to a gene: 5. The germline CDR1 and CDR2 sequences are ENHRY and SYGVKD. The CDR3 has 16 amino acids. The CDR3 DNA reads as TGTGCCATCAGTGACCTACAGGGGAACTCTGGAAACACCATATATTTT. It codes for CAISDLQGNSGNTIYF.

CDR3 sequence reads: CASSLGPMRGEYGYTF. The CDR3 nucleotides are TGTGCCAGCAGCTTAGGGCCGATGAGGGGAGAATATGGCTACACCTTC. The chain carries TRBV7-6 and TRBJ1-2; tentatively, D is TRBD1 (5 bases). This CDR3 spans 16 amino acids. The germline V and J ends were trimmed by 1 base and 5 bases, with 17 bases remaining between them. CDR1 and CDR2 from the germline V gene are SGHVS and FNYEAQ.

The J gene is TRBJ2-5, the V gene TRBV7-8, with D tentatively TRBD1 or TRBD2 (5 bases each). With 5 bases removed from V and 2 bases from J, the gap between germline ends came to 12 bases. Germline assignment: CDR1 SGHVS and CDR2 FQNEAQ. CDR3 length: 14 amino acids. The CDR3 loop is CASSPGPIQETQYF. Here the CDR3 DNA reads TGTGCCAGCAGCCCGGGACCGATACAAGAGACCCAGTACTTC.

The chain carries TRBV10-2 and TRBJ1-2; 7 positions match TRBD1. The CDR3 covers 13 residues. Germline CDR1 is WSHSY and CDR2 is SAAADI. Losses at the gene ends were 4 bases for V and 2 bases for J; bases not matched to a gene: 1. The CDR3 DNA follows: TGCGCCAGCAGTGTGGGACAGAACTATGGCTACACCTTC. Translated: CASSVGQNYGYTF.

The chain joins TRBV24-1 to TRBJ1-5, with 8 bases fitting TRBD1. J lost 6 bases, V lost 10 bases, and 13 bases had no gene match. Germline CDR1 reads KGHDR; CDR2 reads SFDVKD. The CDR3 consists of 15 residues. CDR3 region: CATWRTGLVGQPQHF. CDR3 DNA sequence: TGTGCCACTTGGCGGACAGGGCTTGTAGGTCAGCCCCAGCATTTT.

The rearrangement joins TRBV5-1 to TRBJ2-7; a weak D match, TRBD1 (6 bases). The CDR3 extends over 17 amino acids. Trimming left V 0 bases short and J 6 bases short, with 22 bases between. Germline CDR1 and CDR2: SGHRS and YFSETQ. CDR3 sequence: CASSLELQGSLTGEQYF. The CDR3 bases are TGCGCCAGCAGCTTGGAATTACAGGGAAGTTTAACAGGCGAGCAGTACTTC. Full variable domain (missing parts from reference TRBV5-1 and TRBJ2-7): KAGVTQTPRYLIKTRGQQVTLSCSPISGHRSVSWYQQTPGQGLQFLFEYFSETQRNKGNFPGRFSGRQFSNSRSEMNVSTLELGDSALYLCASSLELQGSLTGEQYFGPGTRLTVT.

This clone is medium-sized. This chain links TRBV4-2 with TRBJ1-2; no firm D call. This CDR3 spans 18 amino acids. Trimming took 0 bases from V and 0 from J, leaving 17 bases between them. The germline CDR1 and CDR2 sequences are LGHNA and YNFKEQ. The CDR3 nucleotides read TGTGCCAGCAGCCAAGATCGGTCAGGTACAGTAGCTAACTATGGCTACACCTTC. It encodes CASSQDRSGTVANYGYTF.

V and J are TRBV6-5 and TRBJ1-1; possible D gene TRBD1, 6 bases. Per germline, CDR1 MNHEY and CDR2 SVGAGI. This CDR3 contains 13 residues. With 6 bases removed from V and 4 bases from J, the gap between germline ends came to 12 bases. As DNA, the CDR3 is TGTGCCAGCAGCCAGGGGTTTTCCACTGAAGCTTTCTTT. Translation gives CASSQGFSTEAFF.

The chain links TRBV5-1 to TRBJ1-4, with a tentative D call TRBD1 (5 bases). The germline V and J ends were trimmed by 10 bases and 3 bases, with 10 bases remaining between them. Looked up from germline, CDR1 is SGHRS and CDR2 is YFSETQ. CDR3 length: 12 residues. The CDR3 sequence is CASRDPNEKLFF. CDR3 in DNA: TGCGCCTCCCGGGACCCTAATGAAAAACTGTTTTTT.

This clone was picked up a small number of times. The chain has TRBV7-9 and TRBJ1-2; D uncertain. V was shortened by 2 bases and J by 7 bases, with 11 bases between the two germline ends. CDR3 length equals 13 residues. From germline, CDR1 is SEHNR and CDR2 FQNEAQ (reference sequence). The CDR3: CASSLIGEGGYTF. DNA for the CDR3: TGTGCCAGCAGCTTAATAGGTGAAGGTGGCTACACCTTC.

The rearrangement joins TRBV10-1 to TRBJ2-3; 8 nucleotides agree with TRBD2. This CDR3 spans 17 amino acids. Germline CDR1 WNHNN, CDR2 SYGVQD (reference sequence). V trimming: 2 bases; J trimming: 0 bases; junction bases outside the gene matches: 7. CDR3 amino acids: CASSEMPAGESTDTQYF. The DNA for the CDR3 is TGCGCCAGCAGTGAGATGCCAGCGGGGGAGAGCACAGATACGCAGTATTTT.

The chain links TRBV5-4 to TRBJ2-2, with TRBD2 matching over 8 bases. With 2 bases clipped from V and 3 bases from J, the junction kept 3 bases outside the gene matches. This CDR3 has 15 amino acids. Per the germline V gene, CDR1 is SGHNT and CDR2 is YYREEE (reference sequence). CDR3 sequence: CASSLLAVDTGELFF. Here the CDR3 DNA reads TGTGCCAGCAGCTTACTAGCGGTAGACACCGGGGAGCTGTTTTTT.

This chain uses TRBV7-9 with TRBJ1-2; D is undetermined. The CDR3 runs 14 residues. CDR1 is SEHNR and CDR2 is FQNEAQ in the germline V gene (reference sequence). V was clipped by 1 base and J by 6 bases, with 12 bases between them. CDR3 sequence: CASSLGVREHGYTF. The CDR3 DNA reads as TGTGCCAGCAGCTTAGGAGTTCGGGAACATGGCTACACCTTC.

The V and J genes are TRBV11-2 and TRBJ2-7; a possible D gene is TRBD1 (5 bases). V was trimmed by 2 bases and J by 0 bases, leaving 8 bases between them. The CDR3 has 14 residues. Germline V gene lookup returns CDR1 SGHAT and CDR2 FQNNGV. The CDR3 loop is CASSLQGSSYEQYF. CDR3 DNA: TGTGCCAGCAGCTTACAGGGCAGCTCCTACGAGCAGTACTTC.

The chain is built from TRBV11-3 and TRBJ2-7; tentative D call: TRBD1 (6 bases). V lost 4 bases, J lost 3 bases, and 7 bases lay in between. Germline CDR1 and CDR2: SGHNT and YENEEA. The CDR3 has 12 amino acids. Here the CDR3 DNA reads TGTGCCAGCAGCTCGGACAGCTACGAGCAGTACTTC. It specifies CASSSDSYEQYF.

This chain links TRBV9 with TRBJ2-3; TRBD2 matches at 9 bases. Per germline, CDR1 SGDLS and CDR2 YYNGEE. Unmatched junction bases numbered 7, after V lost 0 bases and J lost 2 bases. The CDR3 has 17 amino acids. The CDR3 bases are TGTGCCAGCAGCGTAGGGGGACTAGCAAGCGCCACAGATACGCAGTATTTT. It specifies CASSVGGLASATDTQYF. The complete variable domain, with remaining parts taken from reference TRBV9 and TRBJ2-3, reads DSGVTQTPKHLITATGQRVTLRCSPRSGDLSVYWYQQSLDQGLQFLIQYYNGEERAKGNILERFSAQQFPDLHSELNLSSLELGDSALYFCASSVGGLASATDTQYFGPGTRLTVL.

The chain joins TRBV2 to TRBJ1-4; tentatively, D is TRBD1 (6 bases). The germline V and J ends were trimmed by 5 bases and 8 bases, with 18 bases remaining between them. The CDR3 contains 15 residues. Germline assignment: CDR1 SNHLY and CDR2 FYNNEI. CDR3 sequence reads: CASSQGFPRREKLFF. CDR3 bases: TGTGCCAGCAGTCAGGGGTTCCCCCGGAGAGAAAAACTGTTTTTT.